Included here is one T cell receptor beta chain sequence, with context. Antigen specificity is unknown. The sample is drawn from a study of T cell responses to AZD1222 COVID-19 vaccine. Study-level information: Second-dose timings of about 4 or about 12 weeks were pooled.

Looked up from germline, CDR1 is SGHVS and CDR2 is FQNEAQ. Deletions cut 4 bases from V and 1 base from J, with 7 bases between. The length of the CDR3 is 14 residues. Regarding the study as a whole: Distributed over spike, vaccine-associated CD4 TCRs predominated at 160-218 and 743-854. Baseline antibody screening turned up just a handful of seropositive AZD1222 recipients.

TCRdb's table, derived via immunoSEQ multiplex PCR, lists solely in-frame clones and lacks some. Among about 140,000 clones listed, roughly 90% were seen once. The receptor's source is an adult in good health. The V call is TRBV7-8, the J call TRBJ2-2, with D uncertain. The sample in question was peripheral blood, obtained on day 0 of AZD1222 vaccination. The chain's CDR3 is CASSSRQNTGELFF. The CDR3 DNA reads TGTGCCAGCAGCTCCCGTCAGAACACCGGGGAGCTGTTTTTT.